The rows below give T cell receptor beta chains drawn from one sample of a study of OX40 agonist ivuxolimab in advanced cancers. Clones were sequenced by immunoSEQ multiplex PCR, and TCRdb holds only the in-frame ones, with some missing. The data contain 30,000 to 40,000 clones, around 90% of them singletons. The input for sequencing was CD4+ or CD8+ T cells sorted from blood, taken in a trial of the OX40 agonist ivuxolimab. The receptor set was obtained from an adult with an advanced solid tumor such as melanoma, head and neck, liver or kidney cancer. Both conserved end residues are part of each CDR3. D genes are given only for firm matches. Clone size is given for some rows only: seen once, a few or many times, or a class if the clone is expanded.

V	J	size	D	DNA	CDR3
TRBV5-1	TRBJ2-1	.	.	TGCGCCAGCAGCAGCCTGGGGGAGGCAGGGCACAATGAGCAGTTCTTC	CASSSLGEAGHNEQFF
TRBV7-8	TRBJ1-1	.	TRBD1	TGTGCCAGCAGACGGGACAGGGGACCGAACACTGAAGCTTTCTTT	CASRRDRGPNTEAFF
TRBV11-3	TRBJ2-5	.	TRBD2	TGTGCCAGCACCTTAGGTCGGGCGGGGAGGGGAGAGACCCAGTACTTC	CASTLGRAGRGETQYF
TRBV11-1	TRBJ1-1	.	TRBD1	TGTGCCAGCAGCTTAGCACAGGGGGTGGAAACTGAAGCTTTCTTT	CASSLAQGVETEAFF
TRBV6-1	TRBJ2-1	.	TRBD1	TGTGCCAGCGAGATGGGACAGGGGGCTCGGTATGAGCAGTTCTTC	CASEMGQGARYEQFF
TRBV15	TRBJ2-7	.	.	TGTGCCACCAGCAGAGAGGGAGTGGGGTACGAGCAGTACTTC	CATSREGVGYEQYF
TRBV5-4	TRBJ2-7	.	.	TGTGCCAGCAGCTTGGAATTCTTTAGCTCCGAGCAGTACTTC	CASSLEFFSSEQYF
TRBV27	TRBJ1-6	.	TRBD1	TGTGCCAGCAGTCGGGGACAGGGAGGTTCACCCCTCCACTTT	CASSRGQGGSPLHF
TRBV7-2	TRBJ1-2	.	TRBD1	TGTGCCAGCAGCGCCTCCGGGACAGGGGTTATCTATGGCTACACCTTC	CASSASGTGVIYGYTF
TRBV28	TRBJ2-1	.	TRBD2	TGTGCCAACCCATTACTAGCGGGAGGGCCGGATGAGCAGTTCTTC	CANPLLAGGPDEQFF
TRBV6-1	TRBJ1-1	.	.	TGTGCCAGCAGTGAAGCGCCCGAGGGATTCACTGAAGCTTTCTTT	CASSEAPEGFTEAFF
TRBV16	TRBJ1-1	.	.	TGTGCCAGCAGCCAGGCTACACAGGGCTTCACTGAAGCTTTCTTT	CASSQATQGFTEAFF
TRBV4-3	TRBJ2-1	.	.	TGCGCCAGCAGCCCACAGGGAGGGGACGAGCAGTTCTTC	CASSPQGGDEQFF
TRBV14	TRBJ2-7	.	.	TGTGCCAGCAGCCAATCCTTTAGCGGCTACGAGCAGTACTTC	CASSQSFSGYEQYF
TRBV27	TRBJ2-1	.	TRBD2	TGTGCCAGCACCTTACTAGCGGGAGCGTGGAATGAGCAGTTCTTC	CASTLLAGAWNEQFF
TRBV5-1	TRBJ2-2	.	.	TGCGCCAGCAGCTTACCCGGGGAGCTGTTTTTT	CASSLPGELFF
TRBV29-1	TRBJ2-5	.	.	TGCAGCTCCCTGGGAAGCGCAAAAGAGACCCAGTACTTC	CSSLGSAKETQYF
TRBV5-1	TRBJ1-2	.	TRBD1	TGCGCCAGCAGCCCGGGACAGAGCTATGGCTACACCTTC	CASSPGQSYGYTF
TRBV5-1	TRBJ1-5	.	.	TGCGCCAGCAGCCGGGACCTAAATCAGCCCCAGCATTTT	CASSRDLNQPQHF
TRBV4-1	TRBJ2-5	.	.	TGCGCCAGCAGCCAAGCACAGGGCGAGAAGACCCAGTACTTC	CASSQAQGEKTQYF
TRBV18	TRBJ1-4	.	.	TGTGCCAGCTCACCACAACAGGGTGAAAAACTGTTTTTT	CASSPQQGEKLFF
TRBV19	TRBJ2-2	once	TRBD2	TGTGCCAGTACCCCGGGGACACTAGCGGGAGAGATGAACACCGGGGAGCTGTTTTTT	CASTPGTLAGEMNTGELFF
TRBV6-5	TRBJ1-1	.	TRBD1	TGTGCCAGCAGTACCTACAGGGGACAAACTGAAGCTTTCTTT	CASSTYRGQTEAFF
TRBV9	TRBJ2-7	.	TRBD2	TGTGCCAGCAGCGTGCTAGCGGGAGGGCTATACGAGCAGTACTTC	CASSVLAGGLYEQYF
TRBV29-1	TRBJ2-1	.	TRBD2	TGCAGCCCCTCGGGACTAGCGGGAAACGATGAGCAGTTCTTC	CSPSGLAGNDEQFF
TRBV30	TRBJ2-5	.	.	TGTGCCTGGAACAGGATGGACAGCTTCCAAGAGACCCAGTACTTC	CAWNRMDSFQETQYF
TRBV7-2	TRBJ1-2	.	.	TGTGCCAGCAGCTTAGAGAGGGGGACACTCTATGGCTACACCTTC	CASSLERGTLYGYTF
TRBV30	TRBJ1-4	.	TRBD1	TGTGCCTGGAACCCAGGGGGCGGTAATGAAAAACTGTTTTTT	CAWNPGGGNEKLFF